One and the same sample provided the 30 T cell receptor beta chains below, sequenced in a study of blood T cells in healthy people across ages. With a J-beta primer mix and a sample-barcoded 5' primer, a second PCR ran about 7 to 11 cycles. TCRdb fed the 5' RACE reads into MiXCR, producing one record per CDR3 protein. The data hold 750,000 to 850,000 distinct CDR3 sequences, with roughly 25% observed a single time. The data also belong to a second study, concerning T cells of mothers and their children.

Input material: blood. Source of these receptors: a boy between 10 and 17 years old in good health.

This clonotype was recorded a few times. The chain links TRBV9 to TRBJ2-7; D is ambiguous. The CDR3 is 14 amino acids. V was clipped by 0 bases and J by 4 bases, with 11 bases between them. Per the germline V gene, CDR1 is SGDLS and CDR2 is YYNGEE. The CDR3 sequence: CASSVGRKGYEQYF. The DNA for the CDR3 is TGTGCCAGCAGCGTAGGACGGAAAGGTTACGAGCAGTACTTC.

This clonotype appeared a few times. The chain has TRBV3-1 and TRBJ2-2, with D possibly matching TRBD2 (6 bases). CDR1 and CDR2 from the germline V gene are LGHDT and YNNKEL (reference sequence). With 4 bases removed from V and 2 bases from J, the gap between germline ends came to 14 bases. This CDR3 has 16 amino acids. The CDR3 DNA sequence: TGTGCCAGCAGCCCGCGGAGCGGGCCCAACACCGGGGAGCTGTTTTTT. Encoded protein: CASSPRSGPNTGELFF.

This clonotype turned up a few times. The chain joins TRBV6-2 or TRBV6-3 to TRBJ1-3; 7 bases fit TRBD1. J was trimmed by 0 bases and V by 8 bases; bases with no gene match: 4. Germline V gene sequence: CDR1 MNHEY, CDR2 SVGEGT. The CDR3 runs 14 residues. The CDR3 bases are TGTGCCAGCGGGACAGAAATCTCTGGAAACACCATATATTTT. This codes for CASGTEISGNTIYF.

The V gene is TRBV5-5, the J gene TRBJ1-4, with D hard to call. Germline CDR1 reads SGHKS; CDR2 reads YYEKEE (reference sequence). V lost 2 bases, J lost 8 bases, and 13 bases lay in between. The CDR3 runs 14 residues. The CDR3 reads CASSFGGLSEKLFF. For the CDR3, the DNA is TGTGCCAGCAGCTTCGGAGGGCTGAGCGAAAAACTGTTTTTT.

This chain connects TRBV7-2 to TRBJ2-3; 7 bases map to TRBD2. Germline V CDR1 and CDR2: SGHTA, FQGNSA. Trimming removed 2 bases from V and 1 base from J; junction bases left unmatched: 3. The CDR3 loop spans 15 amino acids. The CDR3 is CASSLQSGGTDTQYF. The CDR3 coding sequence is TGTGCCAGCAGCTTACAGAGCGGGGGCACAGATACGCAGTATTTT.

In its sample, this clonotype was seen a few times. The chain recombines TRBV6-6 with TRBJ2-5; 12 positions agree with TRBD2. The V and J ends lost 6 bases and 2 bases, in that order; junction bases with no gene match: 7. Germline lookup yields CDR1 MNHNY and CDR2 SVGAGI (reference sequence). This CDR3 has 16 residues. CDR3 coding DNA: TGTGCCAGCAGCCCCGGACTAGCGGGACCACAAGAGACCCAGTACTTC. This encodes CASSPGLAGPQETQYF.

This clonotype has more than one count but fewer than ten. The CDR3 here is CASRSNGGLAGEDEQFF. The DNA for the CDR3 is TGTGCCAGCAGATCTAACGGGGGACTAGCGGGAGAGGATGAGCAGTTCTTC. The gene calls are TRBV28 and TRBJ2-1; 14 bases are shared with TRBD2. The CDR3 is 17 amino acids. Germline CDR1 is MDHEN and CDR2 is SYDVKM. V trimming: 6 bases; J trimming: 8 bases; junction bases outside the gene matches: 12.

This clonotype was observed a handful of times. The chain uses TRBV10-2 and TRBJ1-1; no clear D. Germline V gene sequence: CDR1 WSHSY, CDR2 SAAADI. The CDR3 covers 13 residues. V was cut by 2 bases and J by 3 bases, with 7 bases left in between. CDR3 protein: CASSEGEYTEAFF. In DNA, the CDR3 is TGCGCCAGCAGTGAGGGCGAGTACACTGAAGCTTTCTTT.

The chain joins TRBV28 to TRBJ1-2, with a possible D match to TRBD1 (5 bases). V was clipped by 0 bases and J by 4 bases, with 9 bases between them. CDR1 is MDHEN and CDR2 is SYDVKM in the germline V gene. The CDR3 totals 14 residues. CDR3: CASSLWAGGYGYTF. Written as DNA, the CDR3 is TGTGCCAGCAGTTTATGGGCCGGGGGCTATGGCTACACCTTC.

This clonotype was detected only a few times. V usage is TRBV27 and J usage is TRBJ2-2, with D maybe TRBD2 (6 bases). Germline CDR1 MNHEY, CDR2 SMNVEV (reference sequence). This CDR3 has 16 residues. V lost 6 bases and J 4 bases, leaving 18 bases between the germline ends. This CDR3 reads CASSPLPGGGTGELFF. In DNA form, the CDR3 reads TGTGCCAGCAGCCCCCTTCCCGGGGGAGGCACCGGGGAGCTGTTTTTT.

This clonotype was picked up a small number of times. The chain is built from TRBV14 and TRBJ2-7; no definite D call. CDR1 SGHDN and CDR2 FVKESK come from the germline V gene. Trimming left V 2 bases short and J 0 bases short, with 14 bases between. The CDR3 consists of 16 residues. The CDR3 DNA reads TGTGCCAGCAGCCAATTTGTTCAGTCCCTCTCCTACGAGCAGTACTTC. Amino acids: CASSQFVQSLSYEQYF.

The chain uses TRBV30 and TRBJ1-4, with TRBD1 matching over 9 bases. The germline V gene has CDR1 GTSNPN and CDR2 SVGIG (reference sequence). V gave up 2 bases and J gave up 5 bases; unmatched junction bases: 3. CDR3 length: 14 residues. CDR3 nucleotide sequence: TGTGCCTGGAGTCCCGGGACAGGGAATGAAAAACTGTTTTTT. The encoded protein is CAWSPGTGNEKLFF. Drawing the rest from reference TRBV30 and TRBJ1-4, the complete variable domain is SQTIHQWPATLVQPVGSPLSLECTVEGTSNPNLYWYRQAAGRGLQLLFYSVGIGQISSEVPQNLSASRPQDRQFILSSKKLLLSDSGFYLCAWSPGTGNEKLFFGSGTQLSVL.

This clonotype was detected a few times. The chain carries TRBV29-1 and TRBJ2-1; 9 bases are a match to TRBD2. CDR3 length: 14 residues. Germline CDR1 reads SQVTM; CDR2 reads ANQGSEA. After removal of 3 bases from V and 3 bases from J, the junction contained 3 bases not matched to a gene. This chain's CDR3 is CSVDAAGGYNEQFF. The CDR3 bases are TGCAGCGTTGATGCAGCGGGAGGCTACAATGAGCAGTTCTTC.

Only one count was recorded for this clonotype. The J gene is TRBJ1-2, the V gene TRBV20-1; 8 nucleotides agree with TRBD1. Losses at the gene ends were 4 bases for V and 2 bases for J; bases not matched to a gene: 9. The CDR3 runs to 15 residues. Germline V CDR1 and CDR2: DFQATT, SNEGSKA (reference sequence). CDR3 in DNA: TGCAGTGCTACCGACAGGGGATACGGGAACTATGGCTACACCTTC. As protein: CSATDRGYGNYGYTF.

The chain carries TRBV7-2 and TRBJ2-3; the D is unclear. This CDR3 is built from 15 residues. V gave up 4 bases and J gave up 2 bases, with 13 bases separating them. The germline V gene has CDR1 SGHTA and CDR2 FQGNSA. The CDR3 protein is CASSYPLGNTDTQYF. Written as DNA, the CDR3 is TGTGCCAGCAGCTACCCCTTGGGGAACACAGATACGCAGTATTTT.

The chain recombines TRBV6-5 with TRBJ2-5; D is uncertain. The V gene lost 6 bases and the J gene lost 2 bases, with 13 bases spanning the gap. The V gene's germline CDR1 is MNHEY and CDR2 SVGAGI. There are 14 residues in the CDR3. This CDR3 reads CASSPDGHQETQYF. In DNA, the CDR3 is TGTGCCAGCAGCCCGGACGGGCATCAAGAGACCCAGTACTTC.

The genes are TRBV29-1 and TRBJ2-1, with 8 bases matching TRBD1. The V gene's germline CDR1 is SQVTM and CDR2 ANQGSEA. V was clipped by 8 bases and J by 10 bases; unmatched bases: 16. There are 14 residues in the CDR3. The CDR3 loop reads CSSQDGTGSSEQFF. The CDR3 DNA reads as TGCAGCTCTCAAGACGGGACAGGCAGCTCGGAGCAGTTCTTC.

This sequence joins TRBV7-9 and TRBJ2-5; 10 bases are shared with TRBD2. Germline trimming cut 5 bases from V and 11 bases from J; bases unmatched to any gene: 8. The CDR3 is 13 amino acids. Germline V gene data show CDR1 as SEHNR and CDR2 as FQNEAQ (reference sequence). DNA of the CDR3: TGTGCCAGCAGCCGGGGACTAGCGTGGGAGCAGTACTTC. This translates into CASSRGLAWEQYF. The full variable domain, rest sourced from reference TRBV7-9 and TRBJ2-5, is DTGVSQNPRHKITKRGQNVTFRCDPISEHNRLYWYRQTLGQGPEFLTYFQNEAQLEKSRLLSDRFSAERPKGSFSTLEIQRTEQGDSAMYLCASSRGLAWEQYFGPGTRLLVL.

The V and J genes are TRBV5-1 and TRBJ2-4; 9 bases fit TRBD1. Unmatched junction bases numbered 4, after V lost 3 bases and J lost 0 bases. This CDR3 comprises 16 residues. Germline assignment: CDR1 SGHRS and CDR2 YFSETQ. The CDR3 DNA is TGCGCCAGCAGCTCACAGGGACAGGGAGCCAAAAACATTCAGTACTTC. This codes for CASSSQGQGAKNIQYF.

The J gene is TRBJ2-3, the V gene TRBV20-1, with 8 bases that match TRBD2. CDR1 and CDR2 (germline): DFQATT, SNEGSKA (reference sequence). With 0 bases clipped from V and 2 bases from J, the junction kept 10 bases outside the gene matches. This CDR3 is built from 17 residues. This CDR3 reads CSARDFRAGGSTDTQYF. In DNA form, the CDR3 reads TGCAGTGCTAGAGATTTTAGGGCGGGAGGCTCCACAGATACGCAGTATTTT.

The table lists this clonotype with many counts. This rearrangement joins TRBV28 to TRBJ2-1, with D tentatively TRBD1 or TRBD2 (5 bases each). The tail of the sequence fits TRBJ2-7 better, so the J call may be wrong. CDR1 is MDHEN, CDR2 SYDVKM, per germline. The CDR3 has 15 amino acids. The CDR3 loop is CASGKSFRDPYEQYF. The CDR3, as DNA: TGTGCCAGCGGTAAAAGCTTCCGGGACCCCTACGAGCAGTACTTC.

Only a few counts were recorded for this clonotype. In nucleotides, the CDR3 is TGTGCCAGCAGCCAAGATGTAGGAGGGAAGAGGACTTTCTTT. Encoded protein: CASSQDVGGKRTFF. The chain joins TRBV14 to TRBJ1-1; D ambiguous. CDR3 size: 14 residues. V was cut by 0 bases and J by 12 bases, with 17 bases left in between. The germline gives CDR1 SGHDN, CDR2 FVKESK.

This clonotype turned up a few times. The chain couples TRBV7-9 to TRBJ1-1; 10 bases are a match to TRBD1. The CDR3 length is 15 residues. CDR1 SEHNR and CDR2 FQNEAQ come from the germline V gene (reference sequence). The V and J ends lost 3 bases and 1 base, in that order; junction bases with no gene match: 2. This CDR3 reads CASSLRDRGNTEAFF. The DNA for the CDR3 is TGTGCCAGCAGCTTGAGGGACAGGGGGAACACTGAAGCTTTCTTT. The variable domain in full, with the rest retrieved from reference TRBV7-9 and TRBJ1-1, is DTGVSQNPRHKITKRGQNVTFRCDPISEHNRLYWYRQTLGQGPEFLTYFQNEAQLEKSRLLSDRFSAERPKGSFSTLEIQRTEQGDSAMYLCASSLRDRGNTEAFFGQGTRLTVV.

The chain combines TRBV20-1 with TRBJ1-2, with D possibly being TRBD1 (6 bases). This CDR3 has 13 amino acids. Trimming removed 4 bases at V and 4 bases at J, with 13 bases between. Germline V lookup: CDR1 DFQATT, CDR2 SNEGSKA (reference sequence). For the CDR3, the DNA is TGCAGTGCTATCCCAGGGGTGGTCTATGGCTACACCTTC. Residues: CSAIPGVVYGYTF.

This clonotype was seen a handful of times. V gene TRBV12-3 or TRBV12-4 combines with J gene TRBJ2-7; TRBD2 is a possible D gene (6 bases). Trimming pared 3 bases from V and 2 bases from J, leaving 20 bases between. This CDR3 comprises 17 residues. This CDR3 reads CASSFGLDGAGAYEQYF. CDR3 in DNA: TGTGCCAGCAGTTTTGGTTTAGACGGAGCGGGCGCCTACGAGCAGTACTTC.

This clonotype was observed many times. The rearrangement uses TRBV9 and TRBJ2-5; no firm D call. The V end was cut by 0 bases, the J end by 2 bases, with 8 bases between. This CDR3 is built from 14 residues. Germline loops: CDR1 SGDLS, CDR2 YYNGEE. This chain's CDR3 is CASSVGGAQETQYF. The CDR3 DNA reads TGTGCCAGCAGCGTAGGCGGAGCACAAGAGACCCAGTACTTC. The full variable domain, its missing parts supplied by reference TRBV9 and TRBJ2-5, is DSGVTQTPKHLITATGQRVTLRCSPRSGDLSVYWYQQSLDQGLQFLIQYYNGEERAKGNILERFSAQQFPDLHSELNLSSLELGDSALYFCASSVGGAQETQYFGPGTRLLVL.

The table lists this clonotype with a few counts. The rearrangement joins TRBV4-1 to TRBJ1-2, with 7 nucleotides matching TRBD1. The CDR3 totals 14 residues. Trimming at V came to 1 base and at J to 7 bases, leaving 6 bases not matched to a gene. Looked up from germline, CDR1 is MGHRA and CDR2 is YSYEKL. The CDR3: CASSQGQGLRGYTF. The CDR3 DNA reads TGCGCCAGCAGCCAAGGACAGGGTCTACGTGGCTACACCTTC.

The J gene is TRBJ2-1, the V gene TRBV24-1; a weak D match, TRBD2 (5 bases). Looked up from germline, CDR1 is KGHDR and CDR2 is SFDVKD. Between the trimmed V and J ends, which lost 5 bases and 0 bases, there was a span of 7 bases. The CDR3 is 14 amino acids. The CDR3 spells CATSADYSYNEQFF. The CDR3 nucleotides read TGTGCCACCAGTGCTGACTACTCCTACAATGAGCAGTTCTTC.

The CDR3: CASSVGQGTNEKLFF. The CDR3 bases are TGTGCCAGCAGCGTAGGACAGGGGACTAATGAAAAACTGTTTTTT. The chain joins TRBV7-9 to TRBJ1-4, with TRBD1 matching 9 bases. The CDR3 is 15 amino acids. From germline, CDR1 is SEHNR and CDR2 FQNEAQ (reference sequence). With 5 bases clipped from V and 2 bases from J, the junction kept 3 bases outside the gene matches.

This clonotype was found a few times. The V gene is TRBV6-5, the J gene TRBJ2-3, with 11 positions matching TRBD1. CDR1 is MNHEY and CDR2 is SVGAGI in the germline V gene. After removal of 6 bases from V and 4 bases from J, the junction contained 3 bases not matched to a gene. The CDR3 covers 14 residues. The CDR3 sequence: CASSGTGGADTQYF. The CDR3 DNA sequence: TGTGCCAGCAGCGGGACAGGGGGGGCAGATACGCAGTATTTT.